The 13 T cell receptor beta chains below were found in one sample sequenced in a study of blood T cell repertoires in COVID-19. Assay: immunoSEQ multiplex PCR; the TCRdb copy retains only in-frame clones and omits some. In the table there are 300,000 to 400,000 clones, 80% to 90% of which are singletons. The specimen sequenced was PBMCs or T cells enriched from blood (not recorded which). The receptors originated from a man younger than 35 who had recovered from COVID-19.

This chain uses TRBV19 with TRBJ2-1; D is perhaps TRBD2 (6 bases). The CDR3 is 13 residues long. The V and J ends lost 3 bases and 5 bases respectively, with 8 bases between them. Germline V gene lookup returns CDR1 LNHDA and CDR2 SQIVND (reference sequence). CDR3 DNA sequence: TGTGCCAGTAGTATCCCGGGGGACAATGAGCAGTTCTTC. The encoded protein is CASSIPGDNEQFF.

V gene TRBV27 combines with J gene TRBJ2-2, with 10 bases aligning to TRBD2. V lost 2 bases and J lost 6; bases outside the gene matches: 12. Germline V CDR1 and CDR2: MNHEY, SMNVEV (reference sequence). The CDR3 covers 18 residues. For the CDR3, the DNA is TGTGCCAGCAGTTTACGGTATCAGCTAGCGGGAGCCCCCGGGGAGCTGTTTTTT. Its protein is CASSLRYQLAGAPGELFF.

This sequence joins TRBV18 and TRBJ1-2; TRBD1 agrees at 10 bases. Germline V lookup: CDR1 KGHSH, CDR2 LQKENI. The J segment lost 5 bases and the V segment lost 4 bases, leaving 7 bases of the junction unmatched. The CDR3 runs to 15 residues. In DNA, the CDR3 is TGTGCCAGCTCACGACAGGGGGCGCAGCGGTATGGCTACACCTTC. Its protein product is CASSRQGAQRYGYTF.

The CDR3 region is CSAERRGSGNTIYF. CDR3 nucleotide sequence: TGCAGCGCCGAGCGTAGGGGAAGTGGAAACACCATATATTTT. The rearrangement uses TRBV29-1 and TRBJ1-3, with D possibly TRBD1 on 5 matching bases. Looked up from germline, CDR1 is SQVTM and CDR2 is ANQGSEA. The V and J ends lost 7 bases and 3 bases respectively, with 16 bases between them. This CDR3 region has 14 residues.

V is TRBV27 and J is TRBJ2-1, with 13 nucleotides matching TRBD2. Germline V gives CDR1 MNHEY, CDR2 SMNVEV (reference sequence). The CDR3 length is 15 residues. The junction had 8 bases not matched to a gene; V was cut back by 7 bases and J by 8 bases. DNA of the CDR3: TGTGCCAGCAAAAGGACTAGCGGGAGTAGGGATGAGCAGTTCTTC. As protein: CASKRTSGSRDEQFF.

V gene TRBV4-1 combines with J gene TRBJ1-6; possibly TRBD1 for D (5 bases). This CDR3 region has 15 residues. V gave up 1 base and J gave up 9 bases, with 13 bases separating them. Per germline, CDR1 MGHRA and CDR2 YSYEKL. CDR3 region: CASSQAGRVGSPLHF. Here the CDR3 DNA reads TGCGCCAGCAGCCAAGCGGGCAGGGTGGGTTCACCCCTCCACTTT.

V gene TRBV10-3 combines with J gene TRBJ2-3, with D unclear. Germline V gives CDR1 ENHRY, CDR2 SYGVKD. The CDR3 loop spans 14 amino acids. The germline V and J ends were trimmed by 4 bases and 2 bases, with 10 bases remaining between them. This CDR3 reads CAISGSVFTDTQYF. Here the CDR3 DNA reads TGTGCCATCAGTGGTTCTGTCTTCACAGATACGCAGTATTTT.

V usage is TRBV21-1 and J usage is TRBJ2-5; the table gives TRBD1 as D, unverified against the DNA. TRBV21-1 is described as a pseudogene. The CDR3 runs 18 residues. CDR3 nucleotide sequence: TGTGCCAGCAGCAAAGGGATGGACAGGGGAGGTGGGGAAGAGACCCAGTACTTC. It specifies CASSKGMDRGGGEETQYF.

The rearrangement uses TRBV18 and TRBJ2-4; D is unresolved. Germline loops: CDR1 KGHSH, CDR2 LQKENI. This CDR3 has 15 amino acids. Trimming removed 0 bases from V and 0 bases from J, with 6 bases in between. CDR3 protein: CASSPPSLAKNIQYF. The CDR3 nucleotides read TGTGCCAGCTCACCACCCTCTCTAGCCAAAAACATTCAGTACTTC.

The gene calls are TRBV4-2 and TRBJ1-6; D unclear. V lost 0 bases, J lost 5 bases, and 20 bases lay in between. Per germline, CDR1 LGHNA and CDR2 YNFKEQ. The CDR3 sequence is 19 residues long. CDR3 residues: CASSQEEVAAAVNNSPLHF. In nucleotides, the CDR3 is TGTGCCAGCAGCCAAGAGGAGGTAGCGGCGGCGGTTAATAATTCACCCCTCCACTTT.

The V call is TRBV3-1 (or the pseudogene TRBV3-2), the J call TRBJ1-2; D is undetermined. V shed 1 base and J shed 4 bases, with 10 bases lying between them. The CDR3 length is 14 residues. Germline loops: CDR1 LGHDT, CDR2 YNNKEL (reference sequence). The CDR3 here is CASSQGGGPYGYTF. DNA for the CDR3: TGTGCCAGCAGCCAAGGAGGCGGCCCCTATGGCTACACCTTC.

This chain uses TRBV7-9 with TRBJ2-1; D possibly corresponds to TRBD1 (6 bases). Per the germline V gene, CDR1 is SEHNR and CDR2 is FQNEAQ (reference sequence). The CDR3 extends over 15 amino acids. V lost 3 bases and J lost 6, with 15 bases in between. Here the CDR3 reads CASSFWTVSSNEQFF. For the CDR3, the DNA is TGTGCCAGCAGCTTCTGGACAGTCTCAAGCAATGAGCAGTTCTTC.

The chain couples TRBV30 to TRBJ2-1, with D maybe TRBD2 (5 bases). V lost 5 bases and J lost 4, with 9 bases in between. The CDR3 totals 12 residues. Germline loops: CDR1 GTSNPN, CDR2 SVGIG (reference sequence). As DNA, the CDR3 is TGTGCCTGGGGGAGAGATTACAATGAGCAGTTCTTC. Protein product: CAWGRDYNEQFF.